This TCR beta chain emerged from a study of T-cell memory formation after mild COVID-19. The overall study: TCR clusters were largely donor specific.

A single record per CDR3 protein comes from TCRdb applying MiXCR to the 5' RACE reads. In the table there are 150,000 or so distinct CDR3 sequences, 13% to 15% of which are singletons. Study results and caveats: Contracting CD8+ clones were enriched in EMRA, CD4+ mainly in CM and EM.

This clonotype was seen at least ten times. Its antigen is not identified. This CDR3 has 16 amino acids. Germline CDR1 MGHDK, CDR2 SYGVNS. V was pared by 1 base and J by 4 bases, with 17 bases between. The specimen was PBMCs or a T cell subset sorted from them (not recorded which). This TCR derives from an adult woman who had mild COVID-19 (a few samples of this study predate the infection). Cell type and time point are not known. The chain has TRBV25-1 and TRBJ2-7, with a weak D call TRBD1 (5 bases). For the CDR3, the DNA is TGTGCCAGCAGTGAATTAGGCAGGGCCCAAGGGTACGAGCAGTACTTC. It encodes CASSELGRAQGYEQYF.